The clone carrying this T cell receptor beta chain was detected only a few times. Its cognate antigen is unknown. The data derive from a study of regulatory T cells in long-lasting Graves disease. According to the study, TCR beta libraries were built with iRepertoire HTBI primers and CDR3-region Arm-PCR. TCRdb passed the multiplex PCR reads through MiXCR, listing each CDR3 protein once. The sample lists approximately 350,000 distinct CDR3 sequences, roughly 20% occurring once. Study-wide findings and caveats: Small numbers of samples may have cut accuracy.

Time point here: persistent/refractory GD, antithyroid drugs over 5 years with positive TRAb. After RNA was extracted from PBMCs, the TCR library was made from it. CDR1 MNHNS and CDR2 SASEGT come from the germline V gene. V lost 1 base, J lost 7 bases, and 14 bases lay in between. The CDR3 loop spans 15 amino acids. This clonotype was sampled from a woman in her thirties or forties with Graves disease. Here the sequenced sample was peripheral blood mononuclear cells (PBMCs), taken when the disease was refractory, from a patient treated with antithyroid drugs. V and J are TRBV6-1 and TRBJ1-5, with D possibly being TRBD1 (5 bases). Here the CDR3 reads CASSEGQGGRQPQHF. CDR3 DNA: TGTGCCAGCAGTGAAGGTCAGGGAGGCAGGCAGCCCCAGCATTTT.